A few counts support the clone carrying this T cell receptor (beta chain). Trimming took 10 bases from V and 2 from J; bases not matched to a gene: 8. Per germline, CDR1 MNHEY and CDR2 SVGAGI. There are 14 residues in the CDR3. Primed by a sample-barcoded 5' primer and a J-beta primer mix, a second PCR proceeded for 7 to 11 cycles. TCRdb reprocessed the 5' RACE reads with MiXCR, giving one entry per CDR3 protein. Of 850,000 to 1,300,000 distinct CDR3 sequences in the sample, around 45% were seen once. This sample stems from a study of blood T cells in healthy people across ages. This sequence joins TRBV6-5 and TRBJ2-1, with 7 nucleotides matching TRBD2. This clonotype was obtained from a woman aged 55-70 years in good health. Sequencing used blood. CDR3 nucleotides: TGTGCCACCTCACCGGGAGGCGCCTACAATGAGCAGTTCTTC. It codes for CATSPGGAYNEQFF.